A single T cell receptor beta chain is shown here with its context. What this receptor recognizes is not known. No much larger clonotype is one base removed from it; base qualities were not supplied. Sample time point, as interpreted from the label and publication: progressive disease on ibrutinib. For TCR beta library preparation, roughly 2.2 micrograms of genomic DNA were isolated from cryopreserved PBMCs. Longitudinal blood samples from CLL patients on ibrutinib monotherapy underwent high-throughput TCR beta sequencing. Patients were enrolled in a phase 2 open-label single-center ibrutinib monotherapy trial. This record comes from a study of cytotoxic CD8 clonotypes in ibrutinib-treated CLL (dated by TCRdb to about 2021). Some background on the complete study: The cohort was composed of about 10 relapsed/refractory and fewer than 16 treatment-naive patients; IGHV unmutated status was identified in fewer than 18 patients. Samples averaged approximately 260,000 productive templates and around 91,000 productive rearrangements. Samples at response were collected after a median of about twelve months of treatment, with a range of about 6 to 36 months. Partial responses were observed in about 25 patients and complete responses in 2; after a median follow-up of about 69 months, remission was maintained in 15 or so patients and progression was observed in 12. Longitudinal samples were obtainable from about 30% of the 86 participants in the trial. Every sample from remission and from progressive disease was obtained while the patients were still on ibrutinib. Cryopreserved peripheral blood mononuclear cells were obtained before treatment, at response, and at either sustained remission or disease progression. General conclusions and limits of the study: Lymph node repertoires were not examined, and the timing of sampling was not matched between patients in sustained remission and those whose disease progressed. Baseline clonality exceeded that of age-matched healthy donors and correlated strongly with circulating CD8+ T-cell counts. An increase in clonality was observed at ibrutinib response, with clonality remaining stable during sustained remission and falling back toward baseline at progression. Public clonotypes were found to be uncommon and were observed to contract or remain stable during treatment; the increase in clonality was shown to reflect expansion of private clonotypes at ibrutinib response.

From V the trimming removes 4 bases and from J it removes 7 bases, while the gene matches leave 12 bases of the junction unaccounted for. Including the terminal cysteine and phenylalanine, the CDR3 comprises 16 residues. The retained sequence is limited to the CDR3, 48 bases, with the frame set at the first base. CDR1 and CDR2 were assigned from the germline V gene as SGHRS and YFSETQ. A MiSeq instrument was used for deep resolution sequencing, which targeted depths ranging from 1 in 1 million up to 1 in 200,000 T cells, with coverage averaging 10x for each clonotype. TCR beta libraries were generated with the immunoSEQ hsTCRB Kit. Per the original workflow: ImmunoSEQ Data Assistant and ImmunoSEQ Analyzer were used for data analysis, and V, D and J genes were assigned according to IMGT definitions. Clonality, which ranges from 0 to 1, was calculated as one minus the normalized Shannon entropy of productive rearrangement frequencies. Public clonotype analysis was restricted to overrepresented clonotypes comprising at least 0.05% of each patient's repertoire. Around 14 repertoires from age-matched healthy donors, obtained from immuneACCESS, served as clonality controls. Sourced from immuneACCESS, this table was stored by TCRdb with only in-frame sequences that have V and J called. A share of the clones is absent; for the studies checked, an unresolved V gene accounts for under half, and the remainder has no known explanation. V, J and clone size reflect that table, while D and trimming were determined from the DNA. For this sample the table gives 70,000 to 80,000 clones, of which more than 75% were detected only once. Of the sample, more than 7.5% falls within the top ten clones.

The clonotype comes from a human donor with chronic lymphocytic leukemia. The chain links TRBV5-1 with TRBJ2-2; the junction holds 8 bases that match TRBD1. The input for sequencing was PBMCs, taken at disease progression, from a patient treated with ibrutinib. The CDR3 is CASSAGQGAPSGELFF. The nucleotides are TGCGCCAGCAGCGCCGGACAGGGTGCCCCTAGCGGGGAGCTGTTTTTT.